This TCR beta chain emerged from a study of blood T cell repertoires in COVID-19. About the research overall: COVID-19 samples, acute and convalescent, were from the United States, Italy and Spain.

In the original workflow: Estimation of nucleated cell counts relied on the amplification of reference gene primers. Generated by immunoSEQ multiplex PCR, the TCRdb table keeps only in-frame clones and is missing some. V and J calls and clone size are as listed in that table; D and trimming were resolved from the DNA. Here the sample spans tens of thousands of clones, approximately 82% being singletons. This clone was counted between two and nine times. CDR3 length equals 15 residues. V lost 3 bases and J lost 2; bases outside the gene matches: 2. Germline assignment: CDR1 MNHNS and CDR2 SASEGT. The V and J genes are TRBV6-1 and TRBJ2-1; 9 bases map to TRBD2. Source material: peripheral blood. The origin of this receptor is a man aged 55 to 70 with acute or convalescent COVID-19. CDR3 nucleotide sequence: TGTGCCAGCAGTGAGGCTAGCGGGACCTACAATGAGCAGTTCTTC. Translation: CASSEASGTYNEQFF.